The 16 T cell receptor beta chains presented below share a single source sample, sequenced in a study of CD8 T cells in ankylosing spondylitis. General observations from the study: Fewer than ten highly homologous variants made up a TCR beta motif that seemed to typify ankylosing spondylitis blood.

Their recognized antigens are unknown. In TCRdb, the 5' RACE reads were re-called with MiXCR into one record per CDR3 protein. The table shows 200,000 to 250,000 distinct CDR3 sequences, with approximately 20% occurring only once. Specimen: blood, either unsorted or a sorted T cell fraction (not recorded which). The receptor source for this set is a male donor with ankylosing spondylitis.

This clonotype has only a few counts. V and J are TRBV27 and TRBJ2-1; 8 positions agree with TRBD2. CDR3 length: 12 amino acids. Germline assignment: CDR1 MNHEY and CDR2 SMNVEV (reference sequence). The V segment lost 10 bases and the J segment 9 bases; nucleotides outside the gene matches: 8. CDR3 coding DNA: TGTGCCATAAAGGGACTAGTCGGTGAGCAGTTCTTC. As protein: CAIKGLVGEQFF.

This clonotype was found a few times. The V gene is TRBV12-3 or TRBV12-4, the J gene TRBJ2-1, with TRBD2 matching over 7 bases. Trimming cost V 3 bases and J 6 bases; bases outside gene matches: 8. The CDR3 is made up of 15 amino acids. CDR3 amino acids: CASSLAGEVFNEQFF. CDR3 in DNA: TGTGCCAGCAGTTTGGCGGGAGAGGTTTTCAATGAGCAGTTCTTC.

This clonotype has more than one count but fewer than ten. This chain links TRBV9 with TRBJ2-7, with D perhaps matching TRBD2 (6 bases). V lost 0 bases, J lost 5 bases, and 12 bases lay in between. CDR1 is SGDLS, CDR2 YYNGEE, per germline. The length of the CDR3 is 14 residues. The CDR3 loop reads CASSVAGDYDEQYF. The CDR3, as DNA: TGTGCCAGCAGCGTAGCGGGGGATTACGACGAGCAGTACTTC.

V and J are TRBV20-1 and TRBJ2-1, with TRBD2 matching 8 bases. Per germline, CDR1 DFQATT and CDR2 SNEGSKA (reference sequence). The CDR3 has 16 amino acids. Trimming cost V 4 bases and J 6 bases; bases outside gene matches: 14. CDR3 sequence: CSAMRTSTYRPNEQFF. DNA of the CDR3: TGCAGTGCTATGAGGACTAGCACTTACCGTCCCAATGAGCAGTTCTTC.

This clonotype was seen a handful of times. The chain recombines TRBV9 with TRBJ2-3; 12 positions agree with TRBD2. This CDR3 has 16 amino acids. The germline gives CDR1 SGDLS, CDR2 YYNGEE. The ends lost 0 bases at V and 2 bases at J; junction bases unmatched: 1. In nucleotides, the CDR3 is TGTGCCAGCAGCGTAGGACTAGCGGGAGACACAGATACGCAGTATTTT. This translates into CASSVGLAGDTDTQYF.

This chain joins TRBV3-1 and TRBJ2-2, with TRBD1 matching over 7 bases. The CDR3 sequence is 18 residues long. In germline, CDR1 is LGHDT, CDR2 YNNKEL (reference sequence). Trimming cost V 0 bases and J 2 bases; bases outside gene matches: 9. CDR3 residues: CASSQDGRQGPNTGELFF. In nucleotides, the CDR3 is TGTGCCAGCAGCCAAGATGGGAGACAGGGACCCAACACCGGGGAGCTGTTTTTT.

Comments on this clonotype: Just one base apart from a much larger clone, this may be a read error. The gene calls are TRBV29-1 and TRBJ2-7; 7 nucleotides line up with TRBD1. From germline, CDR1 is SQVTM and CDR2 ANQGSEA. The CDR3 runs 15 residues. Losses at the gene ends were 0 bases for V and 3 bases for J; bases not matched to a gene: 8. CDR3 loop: CSVEDHWTGFYEQYF. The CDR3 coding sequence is TGCAGCGTTGAAGATCACTGGACAGGATTCTACGAGCAGTACTTC.

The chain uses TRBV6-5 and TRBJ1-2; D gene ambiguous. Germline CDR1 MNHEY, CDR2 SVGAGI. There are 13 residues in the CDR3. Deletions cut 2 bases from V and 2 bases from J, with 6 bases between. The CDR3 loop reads CASSYVQNYGYTF. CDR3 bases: TGTGCCAGCAGTTACGTACAGAACTATGGCTACACCTTC.

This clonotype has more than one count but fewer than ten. CDR3 coding DNA: TGCGCCAGCAGCCCGAGGGGCCCGAACACTGAAGCTTTCTTT. Amino acids: CASSPRGPNTEAFF. The V call is TRBV4-1, the J call TRBJ1-1, with D tentatively TRBD1 (5 bases). The V end lost 4 bases, the J end lost 1 base, and 10 bases lay between the germline ends. The V gene's germline CDR1 is MGHRA and CDR2 YSYEKL. There are 14 residues in the CDR3.

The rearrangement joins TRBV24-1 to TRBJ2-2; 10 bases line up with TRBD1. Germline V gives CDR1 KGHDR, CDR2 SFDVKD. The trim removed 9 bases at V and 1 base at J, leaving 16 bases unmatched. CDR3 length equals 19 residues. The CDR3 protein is CATPRGQGGSFRNTGELFF. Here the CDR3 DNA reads TGTGCCACCCCCCGAGGACAGGGGGGATCCTTCAGGAACACCGGGGAGCTGTTTTTT.

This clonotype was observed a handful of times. The CDR3 nucleotides are TGCGCCAGCAGCTTGGCCCCGGGACAGGGATCGGGCACTGAAGCTTTCTTT. Amino acid sequence: CASSLAPGQGSGTEAFF. J is TRBJ1-1 and V is TRBV5-1; 9 bases agree with TRBD1. Trimming took 0 bases from V and 4 from J; bases not matched to a gene: 10. CDR3 length equals 17 residues. Looked up from germline, CDR1 is SGHRS and CDR2 is YFSETQ.

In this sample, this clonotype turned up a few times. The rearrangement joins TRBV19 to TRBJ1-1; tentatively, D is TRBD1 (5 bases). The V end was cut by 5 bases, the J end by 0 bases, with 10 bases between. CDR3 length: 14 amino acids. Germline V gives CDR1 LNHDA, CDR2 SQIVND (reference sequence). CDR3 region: CASSPGWVNTEAFF. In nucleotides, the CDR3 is TGTGCCAGTAGTCCAGGGTGGGTGAACACTGAAGCTTTCTTT.

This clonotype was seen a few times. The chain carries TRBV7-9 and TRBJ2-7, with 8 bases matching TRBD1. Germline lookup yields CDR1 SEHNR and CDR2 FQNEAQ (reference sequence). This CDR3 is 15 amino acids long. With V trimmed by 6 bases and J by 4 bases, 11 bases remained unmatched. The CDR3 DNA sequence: TGTGCCAGCAGTTCTACGGAGACAGGGGTTTACGAGCAGTACTTC. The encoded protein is CASSSTETGVYEQYF.

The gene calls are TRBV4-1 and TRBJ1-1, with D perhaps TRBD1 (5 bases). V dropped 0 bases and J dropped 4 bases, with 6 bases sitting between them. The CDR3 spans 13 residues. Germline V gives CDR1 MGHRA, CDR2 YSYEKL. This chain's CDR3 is CASSQDGATEAFF. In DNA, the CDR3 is TGCGCCAGCAGCCAAGACGGGGCCACTGAAGCTTTCTTT.

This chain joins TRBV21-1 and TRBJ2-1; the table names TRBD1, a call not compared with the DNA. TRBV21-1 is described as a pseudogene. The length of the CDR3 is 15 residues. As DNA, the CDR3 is TGTGCCAGCAGCAAAAAGAGGACAGGGAAGAATGAGCAGTTCTTC. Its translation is CASSKKRTGKNEQFF.

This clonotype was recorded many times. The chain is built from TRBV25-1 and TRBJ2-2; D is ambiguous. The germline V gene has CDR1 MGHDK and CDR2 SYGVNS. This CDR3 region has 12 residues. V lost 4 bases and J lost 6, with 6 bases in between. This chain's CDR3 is CASSVVSGELFF. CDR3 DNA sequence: TGTGCCAGCAGTGTTGTTTCCGGGGAGCTGTTTTTT.